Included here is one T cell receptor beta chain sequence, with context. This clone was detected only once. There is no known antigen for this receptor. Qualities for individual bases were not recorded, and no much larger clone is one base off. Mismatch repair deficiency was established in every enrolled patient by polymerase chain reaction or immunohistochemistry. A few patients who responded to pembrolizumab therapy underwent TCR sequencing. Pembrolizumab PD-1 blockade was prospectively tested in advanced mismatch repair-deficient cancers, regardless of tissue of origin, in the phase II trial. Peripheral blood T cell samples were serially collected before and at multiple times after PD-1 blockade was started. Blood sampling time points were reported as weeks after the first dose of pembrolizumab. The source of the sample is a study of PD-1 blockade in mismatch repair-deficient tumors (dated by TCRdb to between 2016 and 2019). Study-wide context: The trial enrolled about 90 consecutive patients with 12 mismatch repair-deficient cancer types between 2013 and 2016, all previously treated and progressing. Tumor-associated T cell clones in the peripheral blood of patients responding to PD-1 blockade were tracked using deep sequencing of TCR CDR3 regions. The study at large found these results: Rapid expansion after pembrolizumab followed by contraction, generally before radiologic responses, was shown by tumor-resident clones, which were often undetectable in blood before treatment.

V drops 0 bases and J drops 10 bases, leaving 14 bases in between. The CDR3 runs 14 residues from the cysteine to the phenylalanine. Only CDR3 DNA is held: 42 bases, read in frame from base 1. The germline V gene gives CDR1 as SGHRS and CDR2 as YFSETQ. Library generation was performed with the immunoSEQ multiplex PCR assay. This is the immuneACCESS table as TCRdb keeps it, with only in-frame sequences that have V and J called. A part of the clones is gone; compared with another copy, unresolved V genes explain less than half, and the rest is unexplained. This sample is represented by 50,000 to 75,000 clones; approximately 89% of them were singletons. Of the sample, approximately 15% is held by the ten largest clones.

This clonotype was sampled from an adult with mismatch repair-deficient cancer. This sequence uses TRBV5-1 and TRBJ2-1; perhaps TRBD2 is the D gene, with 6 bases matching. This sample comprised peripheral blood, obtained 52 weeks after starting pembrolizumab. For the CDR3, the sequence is CASSLAVTSNEQFF. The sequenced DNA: TGCGCCAGCAGCTTGGCCGTCACTAGCAACGAGCAGTTCTTC.